This T cell receptor beta chain was sequenced during a study of blood T cells in healthy people across ages. A second PCR, run for about 7 to 11 cycles, used a sample-barcoded 5' primer plus a J-beta primer mix. MiXCR, run by TCRdb on the 5' RACE reads, gives a single entry per CDR3 protein. The repertoire holds 950,000 to 1,200,000 distinct CDR3 sequences, with approximately 38% as singletons. The CDR3 has 16 residues. V was shortened by 4 bases and J by 0 bases, with 17 bases between the two germline ends. CDR1 and CDR2 (germline): SGHRS, YFSETQ. This clonotype was seen only a few times. The sample was blood. The chain links TRBV5-1 to TRBJ2-7; possibly TRBD1 for D (6 bases). The receptor comes from a man younger than 35 in good health. Written as DNA, the CDR3 is TGCGCCAGCAGCCCGCGGACAGAGTCCTTCTCCTACGAGCAGTACTTC. Translating it yields CASSPRTESFSYEQYF.